The text below deals with one T cell receptor (beta chain). Sequencing used immunoSEQ multiplex PCR; TCRdb keeps in-frame clones, though not all of them. The repertoire holds 56,000 or so clones, approximately 90% seen once, with around 2% in the top ten. This entry is derived from a study of T cell changes during pregnancy in multiple sclerosis. The CDR3 has 13 residues. Germline trimming cut 5 bases from V and 6 bases from J; bases unmatched to any gene: 5. The germline V gene has CDR1 SGHNT and CDR2 YENEEA. The gene calls are TRBV11-3 and TRBJ2-7; 9 bases are shared with TRBD1. The source of this sequence is a female donor in good health, enrolled as a control in a pregnancy study. The specimen was peripheral blood, collected in the first trimester of pregnancy. Here the CDR3 reads CASSIGTGREQYF. The CDR3 bases are TGTGCCAGCAGCATCGGGACAGGGCGCGAGCAGTACTTC.